A single sample gave rise to the 3 T cell receptor beta chains below, sequenced in a study of cytomegalovirus exposure and HLA in healthy donors (dated by TCRdb to about 2017). Libraries were made using the immunoSEQ multiplex PCR assay. A mixture of 60 forward primers for TCR Vbeta segments and 13 reverse primers for TCR Jbeta segments was used in the multiplex PCR. TCRdb took over this immuneACCESS table, retaining in-frame rearrangements with V and J assigned. Such tables are incomplete; in checked studies, under half of the missing clones stem from an unresolved V gene, and the remainder is unexplained. The sample table records 150,000 to 200,000 clones; approximately 85% of these occur just once. The top ten constitute 6.5% of the sample. Specimen: PBMCs. The origin of the receptors is a woman in her 50s in good health and CMV-seropositive.

V and J are TRBV7-9 and TRBJ2-7; weak D call: TRBD2 (6 bases). The CDR3 runs to 15 residues. The V end lost 3 bases, the J end lost 0 bases, and 12 bases lay between the germline ends. Germline CDR1 SEHNR, CDR2 FQNEAQ (reference sequence). CDR3 sequence reads: CASSLGEATSYEQYF. The CDR3 DNA follows: TGTGCCAGCAGCTTGGGGGAGGCGACCTCCTACGAGCAGTACTTC.

The gene calls are TRBV18 and TRBJ2-7; 9 bases fit TRBD1. Unmatched junction bases numbered 5, after V lost 6 bases and J lost 2 bases. The CDR3 is made up of 14 amino acids. CDR1 is KGHSH and CDR2 is LQKENI in the germline V gene. The CDR3 DNA follows: TGTGCCAGCTCTATGGGACAGGGAACCTACGAGCAGTACTTC. This codes for CASSMGQGTYEQYF.

This clone occurred a few times. This chain uses TRBV29-1 with TRBJ2-6; TRBD2 matches 9 bases. The V gene end was trimmed by 6 bases and the J gene end by 0 bases; junction bases not matched to a gene: 9. The CDR3 runs to 17 residues. Germline CDR1 is SQVTM and CDR2 is ANQGSEA. The DNA for the CDR3 is TGCAGCGTGGGGACTAGCCCTTCGGGCTCTGGGGCCAACGTCCTGACTTTC. Its protein is CSVGTSPSGSGANVLTF.